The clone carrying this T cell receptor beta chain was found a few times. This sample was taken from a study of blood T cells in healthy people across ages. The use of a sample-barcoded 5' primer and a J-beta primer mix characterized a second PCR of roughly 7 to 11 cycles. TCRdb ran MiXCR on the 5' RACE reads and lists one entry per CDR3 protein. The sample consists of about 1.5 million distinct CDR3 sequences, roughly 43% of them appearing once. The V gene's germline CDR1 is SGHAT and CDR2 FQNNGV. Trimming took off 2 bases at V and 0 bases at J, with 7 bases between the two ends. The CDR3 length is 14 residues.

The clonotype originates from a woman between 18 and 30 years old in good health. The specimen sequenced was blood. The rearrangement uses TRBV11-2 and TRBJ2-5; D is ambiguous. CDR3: CASSLQRYQETQYF. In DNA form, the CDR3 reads TGTGCCAGCAGCTTACAGAGGTACCAAGAGACCCAGTACTTC.